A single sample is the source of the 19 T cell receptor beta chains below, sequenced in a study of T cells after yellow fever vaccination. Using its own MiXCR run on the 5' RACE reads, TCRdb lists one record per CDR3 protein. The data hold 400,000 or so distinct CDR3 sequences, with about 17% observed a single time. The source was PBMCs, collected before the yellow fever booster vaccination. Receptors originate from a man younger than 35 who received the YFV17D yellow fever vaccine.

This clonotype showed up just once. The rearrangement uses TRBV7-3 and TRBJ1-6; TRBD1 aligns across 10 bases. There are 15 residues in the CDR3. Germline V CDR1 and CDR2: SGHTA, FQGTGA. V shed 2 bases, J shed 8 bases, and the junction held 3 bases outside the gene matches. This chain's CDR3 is CASSLLGQGDSPLHF. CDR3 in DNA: TGTGCCAGCAGCTTACTCGGACAGGGGGATTCACCCCTCCACTTT.

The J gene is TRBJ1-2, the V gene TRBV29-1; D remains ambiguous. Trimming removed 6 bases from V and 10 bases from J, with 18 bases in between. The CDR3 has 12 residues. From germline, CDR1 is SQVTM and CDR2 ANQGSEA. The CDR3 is CSVTPGLPFYTF. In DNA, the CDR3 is TGCAGCGTAACTCCGGGATTACCATTCTACACCTTC.

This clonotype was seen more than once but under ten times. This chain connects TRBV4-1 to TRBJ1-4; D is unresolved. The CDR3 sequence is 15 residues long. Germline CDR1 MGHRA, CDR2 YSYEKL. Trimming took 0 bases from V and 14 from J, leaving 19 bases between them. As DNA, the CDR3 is TGCGCCAGCAGCCAAGATTTTACGGCTTCAGAGGGCCTGTTTTTT. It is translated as CASSQDFTASEGLFF.

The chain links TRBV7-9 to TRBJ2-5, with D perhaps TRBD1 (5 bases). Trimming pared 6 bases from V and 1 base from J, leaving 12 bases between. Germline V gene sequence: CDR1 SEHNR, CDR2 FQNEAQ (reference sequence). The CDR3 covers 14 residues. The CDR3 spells CASSVDSSQETQYF. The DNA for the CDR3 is TGTGCCAGCAGTGTTGACAGTTCCCAAGAGACCCAGTACTTC.

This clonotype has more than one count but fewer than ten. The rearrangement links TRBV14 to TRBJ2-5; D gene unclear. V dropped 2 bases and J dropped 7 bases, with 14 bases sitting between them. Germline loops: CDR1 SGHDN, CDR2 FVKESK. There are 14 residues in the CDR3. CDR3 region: CASSQHLSPRTQYF. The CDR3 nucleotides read TGTGCCAGCAGCCAACACCTTTCCCCAAGGACCCAGTACTTC.

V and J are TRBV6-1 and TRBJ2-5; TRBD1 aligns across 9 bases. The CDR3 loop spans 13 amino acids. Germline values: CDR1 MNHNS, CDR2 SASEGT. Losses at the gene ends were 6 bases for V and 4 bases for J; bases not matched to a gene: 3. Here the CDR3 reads CASRGTGRETQYF. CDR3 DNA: TGTGCCAGCAGAGGGACAGGGAGAGAGACCCAGTACTTC.

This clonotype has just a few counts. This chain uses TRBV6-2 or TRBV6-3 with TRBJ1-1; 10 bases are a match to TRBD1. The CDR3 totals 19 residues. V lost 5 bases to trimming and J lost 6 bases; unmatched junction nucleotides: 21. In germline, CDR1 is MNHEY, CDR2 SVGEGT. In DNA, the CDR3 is TGTGCCAGCAGTCAGAGCAGAGGAAAACCGGACAGGGGGTTGCCTGAAGCTTTCTTT. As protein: CASSQSRGKPDRGLPEAFF.

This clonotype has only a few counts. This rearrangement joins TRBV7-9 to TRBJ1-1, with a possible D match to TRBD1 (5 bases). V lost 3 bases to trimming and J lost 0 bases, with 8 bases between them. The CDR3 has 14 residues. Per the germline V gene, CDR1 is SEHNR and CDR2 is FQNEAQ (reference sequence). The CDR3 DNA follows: TGTGCCAGCAGCTTTTGGGACCTGAACACTGAAGCTTTCTTT. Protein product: CASSFWDLNTEAFF. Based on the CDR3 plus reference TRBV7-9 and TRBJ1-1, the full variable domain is DTGVSQNPRHKITKRGQNVTFRCDPISEHNRLYWYRQTLGQGPEFLTYFQNEAQLEKSRLLSDRFSAERPKGSFSTLEIQRTEQGDSAMYLCASSFWDLNTEAFFGQGTRLTVV.

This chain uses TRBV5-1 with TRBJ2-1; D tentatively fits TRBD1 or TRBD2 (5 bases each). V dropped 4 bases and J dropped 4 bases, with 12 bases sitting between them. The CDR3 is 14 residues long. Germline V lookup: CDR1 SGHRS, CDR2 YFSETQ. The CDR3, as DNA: TGCGCCAGCAGCGCCCCGGGACGGTACAATGAGCAGTTCTTC. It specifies CASSAPGRYNEQFF.

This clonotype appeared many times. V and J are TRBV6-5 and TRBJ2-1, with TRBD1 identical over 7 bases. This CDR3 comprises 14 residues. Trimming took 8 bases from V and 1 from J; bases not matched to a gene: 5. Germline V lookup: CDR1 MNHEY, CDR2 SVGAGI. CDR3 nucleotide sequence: TGTGCCAGCGGCCGGGACAGTTCCTACAATGAGCAGTTCTTC. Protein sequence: CASGRDSSYNEQFF.

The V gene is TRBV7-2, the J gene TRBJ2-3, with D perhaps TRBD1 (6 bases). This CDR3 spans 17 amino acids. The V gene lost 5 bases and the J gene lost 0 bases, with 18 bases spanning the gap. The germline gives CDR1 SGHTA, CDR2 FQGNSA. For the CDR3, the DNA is TGTGCCAGCAGCCCGTCCCAGGGGCAGGATAGCACAGATACGCAGTATTTT. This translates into CASSPSQGQDSTDTQYF.

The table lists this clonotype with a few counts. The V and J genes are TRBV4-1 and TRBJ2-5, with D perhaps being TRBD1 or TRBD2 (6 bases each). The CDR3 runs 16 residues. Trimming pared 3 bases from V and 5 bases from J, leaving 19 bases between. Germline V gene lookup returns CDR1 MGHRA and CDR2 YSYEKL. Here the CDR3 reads CASSQPTGQGGETQYF. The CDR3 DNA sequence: TGCGCCAGCAGCCAGCCAACTGGGCAAGGGGGGGAGACCCAGTACTTC.

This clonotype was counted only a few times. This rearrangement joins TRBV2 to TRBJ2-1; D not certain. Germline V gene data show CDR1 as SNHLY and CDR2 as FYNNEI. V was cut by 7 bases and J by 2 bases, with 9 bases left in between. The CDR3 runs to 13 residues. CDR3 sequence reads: CASIETPYNEQFF. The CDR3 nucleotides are TGTGCCAGCATCGAGACACCCTACAATGAGCAGTTCTTC.

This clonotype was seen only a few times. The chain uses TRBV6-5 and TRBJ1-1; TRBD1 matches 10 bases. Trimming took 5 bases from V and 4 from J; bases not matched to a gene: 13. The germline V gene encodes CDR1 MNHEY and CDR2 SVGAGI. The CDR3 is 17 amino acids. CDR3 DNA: TGTGCCAGCAGTGAGGACAGGGGGTGGAGACGGGGCACTGAAGCTTTCTTT. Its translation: CASSEDRGWRRGTEAFF.

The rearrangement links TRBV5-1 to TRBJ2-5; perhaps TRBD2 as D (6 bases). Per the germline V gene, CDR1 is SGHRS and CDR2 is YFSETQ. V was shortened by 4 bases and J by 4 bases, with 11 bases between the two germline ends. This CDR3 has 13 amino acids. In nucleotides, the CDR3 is TGCGCCAGCAGCCCGGGAGTCAGAGAGACCCAGTACTTC. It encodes CASSPGVRETQYF. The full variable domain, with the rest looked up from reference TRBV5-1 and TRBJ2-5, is KAGVTQTPRYLIKTRGQQVTLSCSPISGHRSVSWYQQTPGQGLQFLFEYFSETQRNKGNFPGRFSGRQFSNSRSEMNVSTLELGDSALYLCASSPGVRETQYFGPGTRLLVL.

CDR3 in amino acids: CAISTGDVSNQPQHF. The CDR3 DNA is TGTGCCATCAGTACAGGGGATGTAAGCAATCAGCCCCAGCATTTT. V is TRBV10-3 and J is TRBJ1-5, with TRBD1 matching over 7 bases. From germline, CDR1 is ENHRY and CDR2 SYGVKD. The V gene end was trimmed by 5 bases and the J gene end by 1 base; junction bases not matched to a gene: 5. The CDR3 is 15 amino acids.

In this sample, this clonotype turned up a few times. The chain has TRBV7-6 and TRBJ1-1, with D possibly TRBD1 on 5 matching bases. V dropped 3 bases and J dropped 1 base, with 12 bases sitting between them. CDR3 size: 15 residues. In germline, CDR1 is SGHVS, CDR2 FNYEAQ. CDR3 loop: CASSLGLGSNTEAFF. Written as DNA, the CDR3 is TGTGCCAGCAGCTTGGGACTTGGATCGAACACTGAAGCTTTCTTT.

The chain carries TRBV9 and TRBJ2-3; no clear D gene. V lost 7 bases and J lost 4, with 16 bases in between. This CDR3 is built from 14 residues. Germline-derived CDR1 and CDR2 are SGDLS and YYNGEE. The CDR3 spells CASSYPSSADTQYF. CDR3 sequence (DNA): TGTGCCAGCTCATACCCAAGCTCAGCAGATACGCAGTATTTT.

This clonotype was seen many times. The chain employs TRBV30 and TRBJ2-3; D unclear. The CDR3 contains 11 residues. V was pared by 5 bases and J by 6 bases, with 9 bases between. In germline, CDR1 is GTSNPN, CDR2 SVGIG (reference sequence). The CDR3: CAWGRRDTQYF. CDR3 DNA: TGTGCCTGGGGACGAAGGGATACGCAGTATTTT.